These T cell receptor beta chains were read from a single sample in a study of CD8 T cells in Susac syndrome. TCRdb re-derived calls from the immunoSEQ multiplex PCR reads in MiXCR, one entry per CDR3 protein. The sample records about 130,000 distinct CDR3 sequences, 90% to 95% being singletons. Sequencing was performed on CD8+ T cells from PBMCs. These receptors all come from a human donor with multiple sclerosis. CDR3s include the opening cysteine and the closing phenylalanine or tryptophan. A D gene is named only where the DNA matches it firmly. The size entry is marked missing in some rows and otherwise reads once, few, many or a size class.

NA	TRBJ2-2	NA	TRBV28	CASSLGDSGTGELFF	TGTGCCAGCAGTCTGGGAGATAGCGGAACCGGGGAGCTGTTTTTT
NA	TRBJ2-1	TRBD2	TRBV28	CASSLVAGGSYEQFF	TGTGCCAGCAGTTTAGTCGCGGGAGGGAGCTATGAGCAGTTCTTC
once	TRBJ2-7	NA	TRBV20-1	CSASTSRSYEQYF	TGCAGTGCTAGCACATCCAGAAGCTACGAGCAGTACTTC
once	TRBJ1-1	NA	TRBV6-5	CASSYLARKNTEAFF	TGTGCCAGCAGTTACCTGGCACGGAAGAACACTGAAGCTTTCTTT
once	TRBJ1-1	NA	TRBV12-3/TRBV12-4	CASSRPQPTNTEAFF	TGTGCCAGCAGTCGTCCTCAGCCAACAAACACTGAAGCTTTCTTT
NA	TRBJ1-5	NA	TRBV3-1	CASIQEDSLGNQPQHF	TGTGCCAGCATCCAAGAGGACTCTCTGGGAAATCAGCCCCAGCATTTT
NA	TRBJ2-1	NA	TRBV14	CASSQDTAWGDEQFF	TGTGCCAGCAGCCAAGATACCGCTTGGGGCGATGAGCAGTTCTTC
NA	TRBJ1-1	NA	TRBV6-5	CTLRPGPTEAFF	TGTACCCTACGACCTGGGCCCACTGAAGCTTTCTTT
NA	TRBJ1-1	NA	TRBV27	CASSLGVGTEAFF	TGTGCCAGCAGTTTAGGGGTCGGCACTGAAGCTTTCTTT
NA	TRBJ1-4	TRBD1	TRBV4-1	CASDPGQGVEKLFF	TGCGCCAGTGACCCGGGACAGGGGGTTGAAAAACTGTTTTTT
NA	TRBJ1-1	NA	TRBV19	CASWENTEAFF	TGTGCCAGCTGGGAAAACACTGAAGCTTTCTTT
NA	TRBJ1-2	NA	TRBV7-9	CASSLVSDGYGYTF	TGTGCCAGCAGCTTAGTATCAGACGGCTATGGCTACACCTTC
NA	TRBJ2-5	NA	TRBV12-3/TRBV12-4	CASSLSLSQETQYF	TGTGCCAGCAGTTTATCTCTGAGCCAAGAGACCCAGTACTTC
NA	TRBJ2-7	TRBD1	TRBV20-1	CSASLSQTGSEQYF	TGCAGTGCTAGTCTCTCCCAGACAGGGAGCGAGCAGTACTTC
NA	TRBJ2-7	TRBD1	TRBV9	CASSIQGDYEQYF	TGTGCCAGCAGCATTCAGGGGGACTACGAGCAGTACTTC
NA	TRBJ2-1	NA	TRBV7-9	CASRGNRDGKSYNEQFF	TGTGCCAGCAGGGGGAATCGGGACGGAAAGTCCTACAATGAGCAGTTCTTC
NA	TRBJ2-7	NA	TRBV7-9	CASSLRPEQYF	TGTGCCAGCAGCTTAAGGCCCGAGCAGTACTTC
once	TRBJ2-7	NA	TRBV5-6	CASSPARERAYEQYF	TGTGCCAGCAGCCCCGCTCGGGAGAGGGCCTACGAGCAGTACTTC
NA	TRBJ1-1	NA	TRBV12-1	CASSNNHRDGTYEAFF	TGTGCCAGCAGCAACAACCACAGGGATGGGACTTATGAAGCTTTCTTT
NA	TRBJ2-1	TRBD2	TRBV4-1	CASSQGGTSSEQFF	TGCGCCAGCAGCCAAGGGGGGACTAGCAGTGAGCAGTTCTTC
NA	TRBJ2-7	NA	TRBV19	CASSIPGRGYEQYF	TGTGCCAGTAGTATACCCGGCAGGGGATACGAGCAGTACTTC
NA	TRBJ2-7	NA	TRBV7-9	CASSAPTSAGSSYEQYF	TGTGCCAGCAGCGCACCCACCTCTGCGGGGAGCTCCTACGAGCAGTACTTC
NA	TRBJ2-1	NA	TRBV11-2	CASSLASSSYNEQFF	TGTGCCAGCAGCTTAGCGAGTTCTTCCTACAATGAGCAGTTCTTC
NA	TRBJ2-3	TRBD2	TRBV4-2	CASSQVGLEATDTQYF	TGTGCCAGCAGCCAAGTCGGACTAGAAGCGACAGATACGCAGTATTTT
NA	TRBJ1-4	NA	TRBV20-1	CSARGQGLNEKLFF	TGCAGTGCTAGAGGGCAGGGACTTAATGAAAAACTGTTTTTT